This record concerns one T cell receptor (beta chain) sequence. The data are from a study of blood T cell repertoires in COVID-19. CDR1 and CDR2 from the germline V gene are MNHEY and SVGAGI. The CDR3 sequence is 14 residues long. Trimming stripped 6 bases from V and 1 base from J, with 9 bases between. TCRdb's copy holds only in-frame clones and misses some; the assay was immunoSEQ multiplex PCR. The data contain 130,000 to 150,000 clones, around 84% of them singletons. The clonotype originates from a man aged 60-69 years with active or convalescent COVID-19. Sequencing was done on a sample of peripheral blood. The chain uses TRBV6-5 and TRBJ2-2; no firm D call. CDR3 in DNA: TGTGCCAGCAGCTGGGCCCTGAACACCGGGGAGCTGTTTTTT. Its translation is CASSWALNTGELFF.